The 11 T cell receptor beta chains below were found in one sample sequenced in a study of cytotoxic CD8 clonotypes in ibrutinib-treated CLL. Libraries were prepared by immunoSEQ multiplex PCR; TCRdb keeps only in-frame clonotypes and omits some of them. The sample includes about 84,000 clones, 86% of them seen just once. The material was PBMCs, obtained before ibrutinib treatment. The receptor source for this set is a human donor with chronic lymphocytic leukemia.

V and J are TRBV5-4 and TRBJ2-3, with D possibly being TRBD2 (8 bases). CDR1 is SGHNT, CDR2 YYREEE, per germline (reference sequence). The CDR3 is 17 residues long. The ends were cut back, 2 bases at V and 0 bases at J, with 16 bases in the middle. The CDR3 bases are TGTGCCAGCAGCTTTACGGGAGGGGGCCTTAGCACAGATACGCAGTATTTT. Its translation: CASSFTGGGLSTDTQYF.

Here the CDR3 reads CAWSVKGSWGELFF. CDR3 sequence (DNA): TGTGCCTGGAGTGTAAAGGGGTCCTGGGGGGAGCTGTTTTTT. The chain recombines TRBV30 with TRBJ2-2; possibly TRBD1 for D (5 bases). V was pared by 0 bases and J by 8 bases, with 13 bases between. The CDR3 extends over 14 amino acids. The germline V gene has CDR1 GTSNPN and CDR2 SVGIG (reference sequence).

This chain joins TRBV5-6 and TRBJ1-1; D is perhaps TRBD1 (5 bases). In germline, CDR1 is SGHDT, CDR2 YYEEEE. V lost 4 bases to trimming and J lost 1 base, with 14 bases between them. The CDR3 spans 15 residues. As DNA, the CDR3 is TGTGCCAGCAGCGCGAGGGGACGGCGGAACACTGAAGCTTTCTTT. The encoded protein is CASSARGRRNTEAFF.

This clone was seen a handful of times. This chain links TRBV27 with TRBJ1-5, with TRBD1 identical over 8 bases. Germline CDR1 reads MNHEY; CDR2 reads SMNVEV (reference sequence). This CDR3 is built from 15 residues. The V gene end was trimmed by 8 bases and the J gene end by 5 bases; junction bases not matched to a gene: 11. The CDR3 region is CASRPTGQGYQPQHF. CDR3 DNA sequence: TGTGCCAGCCGACCGACCGGACAGGGCTATCAGCCCCAGCATTTT.

This sequence joins TRBV5-4 and TRBJ1-2; D might be TRBD1 (5 bases). This CDR3 has 14 residues. The germline gives CDR1 SGHNT, CDR2 YYREEE (reference sequence). The germline V and J ends were trimmed by 4 bases and 4 bases, with 14 bases remaining between them. CDR3 in DNA: TGTGCCAGCAGCAAGGAGGGAGGGACCTATGGCTACACCTTC. It encodes CASSKEGGTYGYTF.

In the case of this clone: The junction and the germline gene differ at one end; a read error may be behind it. J is TRBJ2-5 and V is TRBV7-9; tentatively, D is TRBD1 or TRBD2 (5 bases each). CDR1 SEHNR and CDR2 FQNEAQ come from the germline V gene (reference sequence). CDR3 size: 15 residues. The CDR3 DNA reads as TGTGCCAGCAGCCTAGCCGGGACGCTAAAAGAGACCCAGTACTTC. Its protein product is CASSLAGTLKETQYF.

This clone was seen a single time. The chain couples TRBV19 to TRBJ1-1; a weak D match, TRBD1 (5 bases). The CDR3 contains 15 residues. V lost 5 bases, J lost 0 bases, and 13 bases lay in between. CDR1 is LNHDA and CDR2 is SQIVND in the germline V gene (reference sequence). CDR3 loop: CASSPSGLMNTEAFF. CDR3 in DNA: TGTGCCAGTAGTCCGTCGGGACTGATGAACACTGAAGCTTTCTTT. Combining the CDR3 with reference TRBV19 and TRBJ1-1 gives the whole variable domain DGGITQSPKYLFRKEGQNVTLSCEQNLNHDAMYWYRQDPGQGLRLIYYSQIVNDFQKGDIAEGYSVSREKKESFPLTVTSAQKNPTAFYLCASSPSGLMNTEAFFGQGTRLTVV.

This clone has just a few counts. The chain links TRBV9 to TRBJ2-3; the D is unclear. Germline CDR1 reads SGDLS; CDR2 reads YYNGEE. Trimming took 2 bases from V and 2 from J, leaving 12 bases between them. The CDR3 consists of 15 residues. CDR3 bases: TGTGCCAGCAGCGTTGGTCAGCCGGACACAGATACGCAGTATTTT. This encodes CASSVGQPDTDTQYF.

The rearrangement joins TRBV11-2 to TRBJ1-1; TRBD1 agrees at 7 bases. The CDR3 has 13 amino acids. The V and J ends lost 5 bases and 10 bases, in that order; junction bases with no gene match: 10. Germline V gene data show CDR1 as SGHAT and CDR2 as FQNNGV. The CDR3 DNA sequence: TGTGCCAGCAGCCCAACAGGGGTGGTTGGAGCTTTCTTT. Translation: CASSPTGVVGAFF.

The chain employs TRBV28 and TRBJ1-2; maybe TRBD1 (6 bases). The CDR3 spans 13 residues. CDR1 is MDHEN and CDR2 is SYDVKM in the germline V gene. V lost 3 bases and J 8 bases, leaving 13 bases between the germline ends. The CDR3 loop reads CASSFRPGEGYTF. The CDR3 nucleotides are TGTGCCAGCAGTTTCAGGCCAGGGGAGGGCTACACCTTC.

The chain links TRBV10-2 to TRBJ2-1; possible D gene TRBD2, 6 bases. The V gene lost 8 bases and the J gene lost 7 bases, with 15 bases spanning the gap. The CDR3 is 13 residues long. The germline V gene encodes CDR1 WSHSY and CDR2 SAAADI. In nucleotides, the CDR3 is TGCGCCAGCCTTCCCGGGGGTTTTAATGAGCAGTTCTTC. It yields the protein CASLPGGFNEQFF.